Here is one T cell receptor (beta chain) with its context. The data originate from a study of blood T cell repertoires in COVID-19. Study-level background: Whether acute or convalescent, the COVID-19 samples came from the United States, Italy and Spain. The cDNA or gDNA used as material had been derived from T cells, B-cell-depleted T cells, or PBMCs.

Study processing details: The authors estimated nucleated cell counts from reference gene primer amplification. Method: immunoSEQ multiplex PCR; TCRdb's copy keeps in-frame clones and lacks some. That table supplies the V and J calls and clone size; D and trimming were determined from the DNA. This table has around 340,000 clones, 75% to 90% appearing once. V was clipped by 6 bases and J by 1 base; unmatched bases: 9. Germline CDR1 SNHLY, CDR2 FYNNEI. The CDR3 consists of 15 residues. Patients of the Seattle cohort, enrolled during active infection, were followed longitudinally. Sequenced: peripheral blood. The J gene is TRBJ2-7, the V gene TRBV2, with 7 positions matching TRBD2. The TCR sequence derives from a woman in her sixties or seventies with COVID-19, enrolled during active disease. CDR3 sequence: CASSVVGGGSYEQYF. CDR3 nucleotides: TGTGCCAGCAGCGTAGTAGGCGGGGGATCCTACGAGCAGTACTTC.